This T cell receptor (beta chain) was sequenced in a study of CD8 T cells in Susac syndrome. Roughly 0.45 to 1 ug RNA was reverse transcribed with random hexamers. TCRdb ran MiXCR on the immunoSEQ multiplex PCR reads and lists one entry per CDR3 protein. The profile covers around 200,000 distinct CDR3 sequences, with around 94% appearing a single time and 0.099% taken by the ten largest. This CDR3 has 11 residues. With 6 bases removed from V and 4 bases from J, the gap between germline ends came to 7 bases. Per germline, CDR1 SGHRS and CDR2 YFSETQ. This receptor was obtained from a human donor with Susac syndrome. The V gene is TRBV5-1, the J gene TRBJ1-1; unclear D gene. Sequenced sample: CD4+ T cells from PBMCs. CDR3 nucleotides: TGCGCCAGCAAGGCGTCCACTGAAGCTTTCTTT. This gives the protein CASKASTEAFF. Full variable domain (outside the CDR3, taken from reference TRBV5-1 and TRBJ1-1): KAGVTQTPRYLIKTRGQQVTLSCSPISGHRSVSWYQQTPGQGLQFLFEYFSETQRNKGNFPGRFSGRQFSNSRSEMNVSTLELGDSALYLCASKASTEAFFGQGTRLTVV.